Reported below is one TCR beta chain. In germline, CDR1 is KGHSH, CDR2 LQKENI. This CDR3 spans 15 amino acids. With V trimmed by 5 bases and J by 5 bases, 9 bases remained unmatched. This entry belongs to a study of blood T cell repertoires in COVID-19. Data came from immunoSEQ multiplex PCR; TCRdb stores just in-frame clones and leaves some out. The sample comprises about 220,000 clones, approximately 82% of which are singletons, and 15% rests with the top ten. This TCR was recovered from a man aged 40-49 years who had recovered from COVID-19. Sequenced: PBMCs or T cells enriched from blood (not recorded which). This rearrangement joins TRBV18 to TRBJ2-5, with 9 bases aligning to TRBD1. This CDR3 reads CASSSQGQGIETQYF. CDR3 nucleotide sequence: TGTGCCAGCTCATCTCAGGGACAGGGCATTGAGACCCAGTACTTC.